This T cell receptor beta chain was sequenced for a study of blood T cell repertoires in COVID-19. In the study overall: Material from acute and convalescent COVID-19 was sourced from the United States, Italy and Spain.

In the source study's methods: Estimated nucleated cell counts came from reference gene primer amplification. The assay was immunoSEQ multiplex PCR, and TCRdb's table has in-frame clones only and misses some. D and trimming were read from the DNA, whereas the V and J calls and clone size are those reported in that table. The data contain tens of thousands of clones, over 60% of them singletons. With 4 bases clipped from V and 0 bases from J, the junction kept 3 bases outside the gene matches. The CDR3 covers 15 residues. The germline gives CDR1 SGHRS, CDR2 YFSETQ. The receptor comes from an older woman with acute or convalescent COVID-19. The chain has TRBV5-1 and TRBJ2-2; the match to TRBD1 covers 7 bases. Sample: peripheral blood. CDR3 in DNA: TGCGCCAGCAGCAGTACAGGGGCGAACACCGGGGAGCTGTTTTTT. Amino acid sequence: CASSSTGANTGELFF.